This entry describes one T cell receptor (beta chain). Antigen specificity is unknown. The CDR3 length is 14 residues. The V end lost 6 bases, the J end lost 3 bases, and 15 bases lay between the germline ends. From germline, CDR1 is MDHEN and CDR2 SYDVKM. This entry comes from a study of T cells in Graves' hyperthyroidism and ophthalmopathy. Amplification of TCR beta CDR3 regions was performed using RNA transcripts as template. The HTBI set primed first-round TCR CDR3 RT-PCR. TCRdb itself ran the multiplex PCR reads through MiXCR, one entry per CDR3 protein. The sample shows approximately 260,000 distinct CDR3 sequences, about 16% of them seen only once. Study results and limitations: Progression to ophthalmopathy was predicted a median of approximately 6.4 months early.

The receptor's source is a woman aged 45-65 years with Graves' hyperthyroidism that later progressed to Graves' ophthalmopathy. The sample consisted of blood. J is TRBJ2-7 and V is TRBV28, with D perhaps given as TRBD1 or TRBD2 (6 bases each). The CDR3 DNA reads TGTGCCAGCAGGGAGGGGGACGCGTGCTACGAGCAGTACTTC. It is translated as CASREGDACYEQYF.